This TCR beta chain was identified in a study of T cells in localized non-small cell lung cancer. Findings of the study overall: Because sequencing included only one region (of the tumor), heterogeneity remains possible. Appearance in adjacent lung was seen for a median around 55 of the top 100 tumor clones. Uninvolved neighboring lung showed the greatest T cell clonality, exceeding tumor.

Between the trimmed V and J ends, which lost 2 bases and 3 bases, there was a span of 1 base. The CDR3 spans 12 residues. Germline V gives CDR1 SGHDN, CDR2 FVKESK. Only in-frame clones appear in the TCRdb table, and some are missing; sequencing was by immunoSEQ multiplex PCR. The sample has tens of thousands of clones; 65% to 90% are singletons. On this clone itself: Its antigen remains unidentified.

The V gene is TRBV14, the J gene TRBJ2-2; unclear D gene. Sample: PBMCs, taken before any cancer treatment. The receptor was isolated from a man aged 40 to 70 with stage II lung adenocarcinoma. CDR3 DNA sequence: TGTGCCAGCAGCCAATACACCGGGGAGCTGTTTTTT. Amino acids: CASSQYTGELFF. Full variable domain (remainder filled in from reference TRBV14 and TRBJ2-2): EAGVTQFPSHSVIEKGQTVTLRCDPISGHDNLYWYRRVMGKEIKFLLHFVKESKQDESGMPNNRFLAERTGGTYSTLKVQPAELEDSGVYFCASSQYTGELFFGEGSRLTVL.